A selection of T cell receptor beta chains follows, all from one sample in a study of CD8+ T cells in alopecia areata. Sequencing used immunoSEQ multiplex PCR; TCRdb keeps in-frame clones, though not all of them. The sample consists of 60,000 to 65,000 clones, 44% of them appearing once. Sequencing was performed on NKG2D-low CD8+ T cells sorted from blood. These receptors came from a human donor with alopecia areata. Each CDR3 is given with its conserved first and last residue. The D gene is left open where the match is weak. The size of a clone is reported for some rows only, either as once, few or many, or as a class for expanded clones.

D gene,clone size,V gene,J gene,CDR3 DNA,CDR3 protein
NA,NA,TRBV5-1,TRBJ1-2,TGCGCCAGCAGCTTGTACCAGAACTATGGCTACACCTTC,CASSLYQNYGYTF
NA,few,TRBV7-9,TRBJ2-1,TGTGCCAGCAGCTTAACTCCGTACAATGAGCAGTTCTTC,CASSLTPYNEQFF
TRBD1,NA,TRBV2,TRBJ1-5,TGTGCCAGCAGTCCCGGGACAGATAGCAATCAGCCCCAGCATTTT,CASSPGTDSNQPQHF
NA,few,TRBV28,TRBJ2-1,TGTGCCAGCAGAGACACGTGGGGTCCCAGTTCCTACAATGAGCAGTTCTTC,CASRDTWGPSSYNEQFF
TRBD1,once,TRBV9,TRBJ1-2,TGTGCCAGCAGCGTGACAGGGGAAGGCGGCTACACCTTC,CASSVTGEGGYTF
TRBD1,NA,TRBV29-1,TRBJ1-3,TGCAGCGTCGACCCTCGGGGGACAGGAGGCTCTGGAAACACCATATATTTT,CSVDPRGTGGSGNTIYF
TRBD1,many,TRBV28,TRBJ1-2,TGTGCCAGCAGTTTCACAACTGGGACAGCGTTTACTAACTATGGCTACACCTTC,CASSFTTGTAFTNYGYTF
TRBD1,few,TRBV15,TRBJ2-4,TGTGCCACCAGCACACCGGGGACAGGGGGCGACATTCAGTACTTC,CATSTPGTGGDIQYF
NA,NA,TRBV27,TRBJ2-7,TGTGCCAGCAGTTATGGGGCGGGGTCCTACGAGCAGTACTTC,CASSYGAGSYEQYF
TRBD2,NA,TRBV7-9,TRBJ2-3,TGTGCCAGCAGCTTTCGGGCGGGAGACTACACAGATACGCAGTATTTT,CASSFRAGDYTDTQYF
NA,NA,TRBV4-3,TRBJ1-2,TGCGCCAGCAGCCAAGAGACGGCTTTTGGCTACACCTTC,CASSQETAFGYTF
NA,NA,TRBV4-1,TRBJ2-7,TGCGCCAGCAGCCAGGGTAGCGGATCCTCCTACGAGCAGTACTTC,CASSQGSGSSYEQYF
TRBD1,NA,TRBV5-1,TRBJ2-7,TGCGCCAGCAGCGCCGCAGGGGGAACCTACGAGCAGTACTTC,CASSAAGGTYEQYF
NA,NA,TRBV25-1,TRBJ2-1,TGTGCCAGCAGTGAATACGGCAGGGCGACGGATGAGCAGTTCTTC,CASSEYGRATDEQFF
NA,NA,TRBV20-1,TRBJ2-2,TGCAGTGGGAGGATTGTCGGGGAGCTGTTTTTT,CSGRIVGELFF
TRBD2,few,TRBV19,TRBJ2-1,TGTGCCAGTAGTGGGACTATTTACAATGAGCAGTTCTTC,CASSGTIYNEQFF
NA,NA,TRBV7-3,TRBJ2-3,TGTGCCAGCAGCTTACTAGGCAGGGGAACAACAGATACGCAGTATTTT,CASSLLGRGTTDTQYF
NA,NA,TRBV4-3,TRBJ1-5,TGCGCCAGCAGCCAAGCAGGGTCCGATCAGCCCCAGCATTTT,CASSQAGSDQPQHF
NA,NA,TRBV7-9,TRBJ2-1,TGTGCCAGCAGCTCGGAGTGGGGGGACGGCGGTCTCTTC,CASSSEWGDGGLF
NA,few,TRBV28,TRBJ1-1,TGTGCCAGCAGTTTTATATCCACCTCGCCCACTGAAGCTTTCTTT,CASSFISTSPTEAFF
TRBD1,few,TRBV5-6,TRBJ2-1,TGTGCCAGCAGCCAGGACAGGGGGCGGCCGCCGGGGTACAATGAGCAGTTCTTC,CASSQDRGRPPGYNEQFF
TRBD1,once,TRBV7-8,TRBJ2-7,TGTGCCAGCAGCTCGCAAGGGGGACAGGGGGCGTACGAGCAGTACTTC,CASSSQGGQGAYEQYF
NA,once,TRBV5-1,TRBJ1-1,TGCGCCAGCAGCTTTTACAGCATGAACACTGAAGCTTTCTTT,CASSFYSMNTEAFF
TRBD1,NA,TRBV29-1,TRBJ2-7,TGCAGCGGACGCGGGACAGGGGGCCCTTACGAGCAGTACTTC,CSGRGTGGPYEQYF
NA,few,TRBV27,TRBJ2-7,TGTGCCAGCAGTTCCGGGAGCGGTCCCTCCTACGAGCAGTACTTC,CASSSGSGPSYEQYF
NA,NA,TRBV19,TRBJ2-1,TGTGCCACTACCAGGCCCTCCTACAATGAGCAGTTCTTC,CATTRPSYNEQFF
TRBD2,once,TRBV27,TRBJ2-3,TGTGCCAGCAGTTTGGGAGGGCCCTTCGTGGATACGCAGTATTTT,CASSLGGPFVDTQYF
NA,NA,TRBV2,TRBJ1-2,TGTGCCACCGGGTCCTCGGGAGGCTACACCTTC,CATGSSGGYTF
TRBD1,NA,TRBV5-4,TRBJ2-7,TGTGCCAGCAGCTCGGGACAGACCTACGAGCAGTACTTC,CASSSGQTYEQYF
TRBD1,few,TRBV28,TRBJ2-7,TGTGCCAGCAGTTTATGGGGGACAGCCCCCTACGAGCAGTACTTC,CASSLWGTAPYEQYF
NA,NA,TRBV4-3,TRBJ2-7,TGCGCCAGCAGCCAAGCCCTCGACTACGAGCAGTACTTC,CASSQALDYEQYF
NA,NA,TRBV6-4,TRBJ2-2,TGTGCCAGCAGTGAAGGCGGGGATGGCACCGGGGAGCTGTTTTTT,CASSEGGDGTGELFF
NA,few,TRBV6-5,TRBJ2-7,TGTGCCAGCAGTTCCACGTTAAATTACGAGCAGTACTTC,CASSSTLNYEQYF
NA,few,TRBV5-6,TRBJ2-5,TGTGCCAGCGGGACCGTCCGTGAGACCCAGTACTTC,CASGTVRETQYF
NA,NA,TRBV6-5,TRBJ1-6,TGTGCCAGCAGGATAACAGGAGGTAATTCACCCCTCCACTTT,CASRITGGNSPLHF
TRBD2,NA,TRBV4-1,TRBJ2-1,TGCGCCAGCAGCCAAGAAGCCCTAGCGGGGAATGAGCAGTTCTTC,CASSQEALAGNEQFF
NA,few,TRBV29-1,TRBJ1-2,TGCAGCGTTGAGGGGGAAGGATGGTATGGCTACACCTTC,CSVEGEGWYGYTF
NA,NA,TRBV2,TRBJ1-2,TGTGCCAGCAAGGGCAGCTCCTATGGCTACACCTTC,CASKGSSYGYTF
NA,NA,TRBV29-1,TRBJ2-2,TGCAGCGTAGAGACAACGACCGGGGAGCTGTTTTTT,CSVETTTGELFF